This entry lists 4 T cell receptor beta chains sequenced from one sample in a study of blood T cell repertoires in COVID-19. Only in-frame clones appear in the TCRdb table, and some are missing; sequencing was by immunoSEQ multiplex PCR. The repertoire includes roughly 180,000 clones, more than 80% of them detected once, and 6.5% to 9% sits in the top ten. The sequencing input was peripheral blood. The origin of the receptors is a woman in her fifties or sixties with acute or convalescent COVID-19.

The chain recombines TRBV30 with TRBJ2-3, with D possibly TRBD2 on 6 matching bases. V was clipped by 5 bases and J by 2 bases, with 17 bases between them. CDR3 length equals 15 residues. Germline CDR1 is GTSNPN and CDR2 is SVGIG (reference sequence). The CDR3 here is CAWSGMGLPTDTQYF. The CDR3 coding sequence is TGTGCCTGGTCAGGAATGGGACTTCCCACAGATACGCAGTATTTT.

This chain links TRBV7-8 with TRBJ2-3; 8 positions match TRBD2. The CDR3 has 17 residues. Germline V gene data show CDR1 as SGHVS and CDR2 as FQNEAQ. V gave up 4 bases and J gave up 4 bases; unmatched junction bases: 13. Written as DNA, the CDR3 is TGTGCCAGCAGCTCTAGGGTTAGCGGGACTAAGGCAGATACGCAGTATTTT. It is translated as CASSSRVSGTKADTQYF.

The chain employs TRBV9 and TRBJ1-4, with D possibly TRBD1 on 6 matching bases. The germline V gene has CDR1 SGDLS and CDR2 YYNGEE. V lost 5 bases and J 7 bases, leaving 18 bases between the germline ends. CDR3 length: 15 residues. In nucleotides, the CDR3 is TGTGCCAGCAGTTCCACAGGGACGTTGACTGAAAAACTGTTTTTT. It translates to CASSSTGTLTEKLFF.

The J gene is TRBJ2-2, the V gene TRBV18; TRBD1 might be the D (5 bases). Trimming removed 5 bases from V and 7 bases from J, with 11 bases in between. The CDR3 covers 13 residues. Germline loops: CDR1 KGHSH, CDR2 LQKENI. This chain's CDR3 is CASSTGFSGELFF. The CDR3, as DNA: TGTGCCAGCTCAACAGGATTCAGCGGGGAGCTGTTTTTT.